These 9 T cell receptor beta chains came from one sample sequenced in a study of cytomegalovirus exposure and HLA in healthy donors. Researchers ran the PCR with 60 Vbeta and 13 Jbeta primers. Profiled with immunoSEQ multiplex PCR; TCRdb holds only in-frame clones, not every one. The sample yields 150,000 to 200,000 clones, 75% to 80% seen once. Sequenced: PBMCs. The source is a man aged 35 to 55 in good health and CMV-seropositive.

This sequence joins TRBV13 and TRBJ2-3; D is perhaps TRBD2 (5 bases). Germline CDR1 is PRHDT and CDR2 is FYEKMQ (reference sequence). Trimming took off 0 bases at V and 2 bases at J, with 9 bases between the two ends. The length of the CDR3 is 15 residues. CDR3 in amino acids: CASSLGTTPTDTQYF. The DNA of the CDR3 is TGTGCCAGCAGCTTAGGGACTACACCCACAGATACGCAGTATTTT.

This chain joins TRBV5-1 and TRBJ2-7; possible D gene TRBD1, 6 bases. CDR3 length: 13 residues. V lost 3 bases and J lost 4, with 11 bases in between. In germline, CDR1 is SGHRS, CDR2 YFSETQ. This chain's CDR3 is CASSSLQGYEQYF. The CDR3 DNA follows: TGCGCCAGCAGCTCGTTACAGGGTTACGAGCAGTACTTC.

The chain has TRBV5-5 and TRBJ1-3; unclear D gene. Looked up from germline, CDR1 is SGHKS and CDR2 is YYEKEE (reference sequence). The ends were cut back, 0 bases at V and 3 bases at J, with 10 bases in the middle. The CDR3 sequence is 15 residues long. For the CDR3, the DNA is TGTGCCAGCAGCTTGGGGGCCCAGATTGGAAACACCATATATTTT. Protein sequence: CASSLGAQIGNTIYF.

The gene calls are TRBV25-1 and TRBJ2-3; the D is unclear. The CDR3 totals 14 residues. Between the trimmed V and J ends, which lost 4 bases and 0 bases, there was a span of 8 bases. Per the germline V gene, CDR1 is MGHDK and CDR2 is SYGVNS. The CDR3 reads CASSADTSTDTQYF. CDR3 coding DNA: TGTGCCAGCAGTGCAGACACTAGCACAGATACGCAGTATTTT.

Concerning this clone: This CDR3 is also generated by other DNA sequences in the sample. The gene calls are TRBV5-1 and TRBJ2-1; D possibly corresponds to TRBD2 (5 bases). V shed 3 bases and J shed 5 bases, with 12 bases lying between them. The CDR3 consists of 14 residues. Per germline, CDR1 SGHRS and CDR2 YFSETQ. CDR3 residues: CASSSQAGNNEQFF. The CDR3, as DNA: TGCGCCAGCAGCTCTCAGGCGGGCAACAATGAGCAGTTCTTC.

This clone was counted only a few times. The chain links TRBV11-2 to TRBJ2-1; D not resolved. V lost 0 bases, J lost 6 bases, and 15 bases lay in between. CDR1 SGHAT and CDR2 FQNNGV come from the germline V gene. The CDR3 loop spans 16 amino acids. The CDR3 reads CASSLESEWRGNEQFF. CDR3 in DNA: TGTGCCAGCAGCTTAGAATCCGAATGGCGCGGCAATGAGCAGTTCTTC.

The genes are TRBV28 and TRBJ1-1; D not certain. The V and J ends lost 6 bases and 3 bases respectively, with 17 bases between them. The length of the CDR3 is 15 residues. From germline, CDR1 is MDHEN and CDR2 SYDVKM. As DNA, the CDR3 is TGTGCCAGCAGCCTCAGTGGGCATCGCGACACTGAAGCTTTCTTT. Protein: CASSLSGHRDTEAFF.

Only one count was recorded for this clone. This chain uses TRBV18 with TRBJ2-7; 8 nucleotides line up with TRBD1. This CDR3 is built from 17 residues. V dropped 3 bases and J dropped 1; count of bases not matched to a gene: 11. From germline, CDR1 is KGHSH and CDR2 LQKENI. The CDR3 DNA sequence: TGTGCCAGCTCACCGATCTTCCAGGGGGCCATTTCCTACGAGCAGTACTTC. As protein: CASSPIFQGAISYEQYF.

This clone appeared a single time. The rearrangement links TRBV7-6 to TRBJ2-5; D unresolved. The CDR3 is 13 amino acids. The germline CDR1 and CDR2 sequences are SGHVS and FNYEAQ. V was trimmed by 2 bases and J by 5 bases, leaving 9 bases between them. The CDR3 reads CASSLRSVETQYF. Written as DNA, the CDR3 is TGTGCCAGCAGCTTAAGATCGGTGGAGACCCAGTACTTC.